The 21 T cell receptor beta chains below were found in one sample sequenced in a study of read filtering for tumor transcriptome and immune sequencing (TCRdb year 2020). Sequencing was carried out with an Illumina HiSeq 4000. Starting from 350 to 500 ng RNA, TCR libraries were constructed with the Immunoverse kit using molecular barcoded adaptors that cover the alpha/delta and beta/gamma chains. In-frame beta chains were kept once TCRdb had trimmed the public reads at Q25 with fastp and called clones with MiXCR. Rows are combined by CDR3 protein, so each entry shows the most common genes and DNA. Counted in this sample were about 86,000 distinct CDR3 sequences; 9% to 15% of them appeared once. The ten largest clones capture under 15% of the sample. Sample: a population of CD138-negative cells sorted from bone marrow. In the paper's terms, the cell subset or site label means: bone marrow mononuclear cells depleted of CD138+ plasma/myeloma cells by negative magnetic selection. These receptors originate from a donor at least 40 years old with multiple myeloma.

In its sample, this clonotype was seen many times. The chain recombines TRBV28 with TRBJ2-3; TRBD2 matches at 8 bases. The germline gives CDR1 MDHEN, CDR2 SYDVKM. V shed 4 bases and J 1 base; nucleotides not matched to a gene: 7. The CDR3 is 16 amino acids. This CDR3 reads CASSSRGGSGTDTQYF. DNA of the CDR3: TGTGCCAGCAGTTCCCGGGGGGGGAGTGGCACAGATACGCAGTATTTT.

The V and J genes are TRBV7-9 and TRBJ2-7, with TRBD2 identical over 7 bases. CDR1 is SEHNR, CDR2 FQNEAQ, per germline (reference sequence). The trim removed 5 bases at V and 6 bases at J, leaving 19 bases unmatched. The CDR3 consists of 17 residues. The CDR3 loop is CASSPPSGRVGHSEQYF. CDR3 in DNA: TGTGCCAGCAGCCCCCCTAGCGGAAGAGTAGGTCATAGCGAGCAGTACTTC.

This clonotype was observed many times. The chain employs TRBV12-3 or TRBV12-4 and TRBJ1-5; perhaps TRBD1 as D (6 bases). The length of the CDR3 is 15 residues. With 7 bases removed from V and 2 bases from J, the gap between germline ends came to 15 bases. The CDR3, as DNA: TGTGCCAGCACGCTAGGGGGTTCGGGCAATCAGCCCCAGCATTTT. Encoded protein: CASTLGGSGNQPQHF.

This clonotype was recorded many times. The CDR3 sequence: CASSVTGGPNTEAFF. The CDR3 nucleotides are TGTGCCAGCAGCGTGACAGGGGGCCCGAACACTGAAGCTTTCTTT. The chain carries TRBV7-3 and TRBJ1-1; 10 bases map to TRBD1. Germline CDR1 and CDR2: SGHTA and FQGTGA. The V and J ends lost 5 bases and 1 base, in that order; junction bases with no gene match: 4. CDR3 length: 15 amino acids. Full variable domain (outside the CDR3, taken from reference TRBV7-3 and TRBJ1-1): GAGVSQTPSNKVTEKGKYVELRCDPISGHTALYWYRQSLGQGPEFLIYFQGTGAADDSGLPNDRFFAVRPEGSVSTLKIQRTERGDSAVYLCASSVTGGPNTEAFFGQGTRLTVV.

This clonotype was counted at least ten times. The V and J genes are TRBV20-1 and TRBJ1-1; D gene unclear. Per germline, CDR1 DFQATT and CDR2 SNEGSKA (reference sequence). The CDR3 is 14 amino acids. V lost 6 bases and J lost 0, with 14 bases in between. The CDR3 reads CSAPPGNMNTEAFF. CDR3 bases: TGCAGTGCCCCCCCCGGGAACATGAACACTGAAGCTTTCTTT.

This clonotype was observed at least ten times. V usage is TRBV28 and J usage is TRBJ2-4, with TRBD2 identical over 13 bases. V lost 4 bases, J lost 11 bases, and 5 bases stayed unmatched. The CDR3 consists of 14 residues. Germline lookup yields CDR1 MDHEN and CDR2 SYDVKM. The CDR3 spells CASSSPGLAGFQYF. CDR3 DNA: TGTGCCAGCAGTTCACCGGGACTAGCGGGGTTTCAGTACTTC.

This clonotype showed up many times. The chain couples TRBV2 to TRBJ2-7; 10 bases align to TRBD2. V lost 0 bases, J lost 6 bases, and 2 bases stayed unmatched. Germline CDR1 is SNHLY and CDR2 is FYNNEI. The CDR3 sequence is 14 residues long. CDR3 amino acids: CASSEALAGGEQYF. For the CDR3, the DNA is TGTGCCAGCAGTGAAGCGTTAGCGGGAGGCGAGCAGTACTTC.

This clonotype was recorded many times. V is TRBV5-1 and J is TRBJ2-3; 7 bases match TRBD1. This CDR3 comprises 15 residues. The germline CDR1 and CDR2 sequences are SGHRS and YFSETQ. V gave up 3 bases and J gave up 0 bases; unmatched junction bases: 4. In DNA form, the CDR3 reads TGCGCCAGCAGCTACCGGACAGGTAGCACAGATACGCAGTATTTT. Its protein product is CASSYRTGSTDTQYF.

Concerning this clonotype itself: At one end the junction does not follow the germline gene, possibly because of a read error. The V and J genes are TRBV28 and TRBJ2-1; 9 bases line up with TRBD1. The CDR3 is 18 amino acids. Germline loops: CDR1 MDHEN, CDR2 SYDVKM. The CDR3 DNA follows: TGTGCCAGCAGCTCCCGTACCAGACCGGGACAGGGCTCCAATGAGCAGCTCTTC. It encodes CASSSRTRPGQGSNEQLF.

The table lists this clonotype with many counts. The chain combines TRBV2 with TRBJ1-4; TRBD1 matches at 8 bases. Germline CDR1 reads SNHLY; CDR2 reads FYNNEI. V lost 6 bases, J lost 3 bases, and 6 bases stayed unmatched. There are 15 residues in the CDR3. CDR3 DNA: TGTGCCAGCAGCCCCACAGGGGGGGCTAATGAAAAACTGTTTTTT. Residues: CASSPTGGANEKLFF.

This clonotype was recorded a few times. A much larger clone lies one base from this, so it may be a read error. This rearrangement joins TRBV28 to TRBJ1-2, with D unclear. V was clipped by 8 bases and J by 8 bases, with 21 bases between them. The CDR3 covers 14 residues. Germline values: CDR1 MDHEN, CDR2 SYDVKM. The CDR3 loop is CASHISGPPSGYTF. In DNA, the CDR3 is TGTGCCAGCCATATATCGGGCCCCCCGAGCGGCTACACCTTC.

This clonotype was counted many times. The chain has TRBV20-1 and TRBJ2-3; 14 bases align to TRBD2. The CDR3 is 16 residues long. Germline V CDR1 and CDR2: DFQATT, SNEGSKA (reference sequence). J gave up 3 bases and V 5 bases, and 7 bases lay outside the gene matches. In nucleotides, the CDR3 is TGCAGTGCTCGGACTAGCGGGAGGAGTAGGACAGATACGCAGTATTTT. It is translated as CSARTSGRSRTDTQYF.

This clonotype was recorded many times. The rearrangement links TRBV7-9 to TRBJ2-7, with 7 bases lining up with TRBD1. Germline values: CDR1 SEHNR, CDR2 FQNEAQ (reference sequence). There are 16 residues in the CDR3. Germline trimming cut 1 base from V and 3 bases from J; bases unmatched to any gene: 9. The CDR3 bases are TGTGCCAGCAGCTTAGGAGGGGGCCAGGCGAGCTACGAGCAGTACTTC. Translated: CASSLGGGQASYEQYF.

This clonotype came up a few times. A much larger clone is a single base away; this may be a read error. V usage is TRBV18 and J usage is TRBJ2-3; the D call may be TRBD1 or TRBD2 (8 bases each). Germline lookup yields CDR1 KGHSH and CDR2 LQKENI. This CDR3 is built from 15 residues. The CDR3 sequence: CASSPLFSGTGTQYF. The CDR3 DNA reads TGTGCCAGCTCACCGCTCTTTAGCGGGACAGGTACGCAGTATTTT.

The table lists this clonotype with many counts. This rearrangement joins TRBV20-1 to TRBJ1-5; D ambiguous. Germline V gene lookup returns CDR1 DFQATT and CDR2 SNEGSKA (reference sequence). There are 13 residues in the CDR3. The V end lost 0 bases, the J end lost 9 bases, and 12 bases lay between the germline ends. In DNA, the CDR3 is TGCAGTGCTAGAGATAAGGGCATGGGGCCCCAGCATTTT. Its translation is CSARDKGMGPQHF.

This clonotype was picked up many times. The chain recombines TRBV2 with TRBJ2-5; D is unclear. In germline, CDR1 is SNHLY, CDR2 FYNNEI. V lost 6 bases and J 2 bases, leaving 1 base between the germline ends. The CDR3 is made up of 10 amino acids. Here the CDR3 DNA reads TGTGCCAGCAGACAAGAGACCCAGTACTTC. Translated: CASRQETQYF.

The sample holds a few counts of this clonotype. The J gene is TRBJ1-5, the V gene TRBV6-6; D is uncertain. Trimming removed 5 bases from V and 1 base from J, with 18 bases in between. The CDR3 runs 17 residues. Germline V lookup: CDR1 MNHNY, CDR2 SVGAGI (reference sequence). Here the CDR3 reads CASSNRALGGSNQPQHF. The CDR3 DNA follows: TGTGCCAGCAGTAACCGGGCCTTGGGCGGGAGCAATCAGCCCCAGCATTTT.

This clonotype was seen once. J is TRBJ1-2 and V is TRBV7-8; 7 bases match TRBD1. Germline V lookup: CDR1 SGHVS, CDR2 FQNEAQ. The ends lost 3 bases at V and 2 bases at J; junction bases unmatched: 3. The CDR3 extends over 14 amino acids. CDR3: CASSLEQGNYGYTF. Written as DNA, the CDR3 is TGTGCCAGCAGCTTGGAACAGGGGAACTATGGCTACACCTTC.

This clonotype was observed many times. The V and J genes are TRBV20-1 and TRBJ2-1; the match to TRBD2 covers 9 bases. Per germline, CDR1 DFQATT and CDR2 SNEGSKA (reference sequence). The CDR3 has 15 residues. With V trimmed by 4 bases and J by 4 bases, 8 bases remained unmatched. In nucleotides, the CDR3 is TGCAGTGCTACCTTCAGCGGGAGGAGGTACAATGAGCAGTTCTTC. Its translation is CSATFSGRRYNEQFF.

Points on this clonotype: This may be a read error: a much more frequent sequence differs by one nucleotide. The rearrangement links TRBV20-1 to TRBJ1-5; 9 bases match TRBD1. Germline CDR1 DFQATT, CDR2 SNEGSKA (reference sequence). After removal of 1 base from V and 9 bases from J, the junction contained 7 bases not matched to a gene. The CDR3 consists of 14 residues. The CDR3 protein is CSARGQGDRRPQHF. The DNA of the CDR3 is TGCAGTGCTAGAGGACAGGGGGATCGTCGGCCCCAGCATTTT.

This clonotype was observed many times. This chain uses TRBV27 with TRBJ2-4, with D hard to call. The germline gives CDR1 MNHEY, CDR2 SMNVEV (reference sequence). V shed 5 bases and J shed 0 bases, with 14 bases lying between them. CDR3 size: 16 residues. DNA for the CDR3: TGTGCCAGCAGTCCCCGCCGGCGGTTAGCCAAAAACATTCAGTACTTC. It translates to CASSPRRRLAKNIQYF.